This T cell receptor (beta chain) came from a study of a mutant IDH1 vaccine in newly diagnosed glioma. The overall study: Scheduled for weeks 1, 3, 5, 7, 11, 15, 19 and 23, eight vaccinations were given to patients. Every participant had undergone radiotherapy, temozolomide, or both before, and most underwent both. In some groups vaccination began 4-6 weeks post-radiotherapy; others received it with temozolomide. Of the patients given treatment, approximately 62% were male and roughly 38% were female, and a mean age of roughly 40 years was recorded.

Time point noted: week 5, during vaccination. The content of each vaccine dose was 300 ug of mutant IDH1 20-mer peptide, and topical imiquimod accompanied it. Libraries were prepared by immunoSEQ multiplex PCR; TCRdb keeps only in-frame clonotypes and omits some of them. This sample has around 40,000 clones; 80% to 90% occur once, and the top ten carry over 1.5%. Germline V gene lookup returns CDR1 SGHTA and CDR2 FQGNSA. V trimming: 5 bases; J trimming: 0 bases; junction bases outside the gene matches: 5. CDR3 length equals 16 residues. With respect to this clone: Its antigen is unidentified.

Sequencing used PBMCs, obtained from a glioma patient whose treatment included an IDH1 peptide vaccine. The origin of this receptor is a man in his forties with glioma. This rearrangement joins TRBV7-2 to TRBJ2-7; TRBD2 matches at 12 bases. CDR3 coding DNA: TGTGCCAGCAGCACACCGGGACTAGCGGGCTCCTACGAGCAGTACTTC. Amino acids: CASSTPGLAGSYEQYF.